A selection of T cell receptor beta chains follows, all from one sample in a study of cytomegalovirus exposure and HLA in healthy donors. Generated by immunoSEQ multiplex PCR, the TCRdb table keeps only in-frame clones and is missing some. The data contain 75,000 to 95,000 clones, around 66% of them singletons. The specimen was PBMCs. These receptors were taken from a young man in good health and CMV-seronegative. CDR3s leave out the opening cysteine and the closing phenylalanine or tryptophan. The order of the fields is CDR3 protein, J gene, V gene.

ASSLDLRVGEQY	TRBJ2-7	TRBV7-7
ASSIDRDTEAF	TRBJ1-1	TRBV27
ASSLAGADYEQY	TRBJ2-7	TRBV7-2
ASRETGIDYGYT	TRBJ1-2	TRBV6-6
ASSRRQVDQPQH	TRBJ1-5	TRBV7-8
ASRQTEVTEAF	TRBJ1-1	TRBV7-9
ASSGIVGDTEAF	TRBJ1-1	TRBV5-4
ASGRTGRAF	TRBJ1-1	TRBV11-1
ASRPVTGFYGYT	TRBJ1-2	TRBV5-8
SVETGGGYT	TRBJ1-2	TRBV29-1
ASSEWGRTQVGAF	TRBJ1-1	TRBV25-1
ASSVGLAETYEQY	TRBJ2-7	TRBV9
ASSLVSGGPSYEQY	TRBJ2-7	TRBV7-2
ASSSTSGSEGEQF	TRBJ2-1	TRBV7-9
AIGTGLAKNIQY	TRBJ2-4	TRBV10-3
ASRSLAGGYNEQF	TRBJ2-1	TRBV7-3
ASGGFMDEQF	TRBJ2-1	TRBV7-3
ASSLRLANYGYT	TRBJ1-2	TRBV11-2
ASSVGDTANYGYT	TRBJ1-2	TRBV9
ASSFGGTNTGELF	TRBJ2-2	TRBV7-6
ASEETGPHGYT	TRBJ1-2	TRBV2